The clone carrying this TCR beta chain came up once. Its antigen is currently unknown. Germline CDR1 is DFQATT and CDR2 is SNEGSKA (reference sequence). The CDR3 is 15 residues long. V gave up 0 bases and J gave up 8 bases, with 17 bases separating them. The sample comes from a study of identical twins' blood T cells. A previously described protocol, modified, built RNA-based TCR cDNA libraries. In the original workflow: Each library had roughly 2.2 to 4 million CDR3 reads and about 90,000 to nearly 550,000 clonotypes. TCRdb processed the 5' RACE reads anew with MiXCR; each CDR3 protein has one entry. V and J calls and clone size were set by TCRdb, not the authors. The sample lists 350,000 to 400,000 distinct CDR3 sequences; 25% to 35% were seen once. Findings of the study overall: Abundant TCRbeta CDR3s overlapped more between twins than with unrelated donors. Shared CDR3 clonotype counts tracked mainly the product of cloneset sizes.

The sequence was obtained from a woman aged 18 to 55 in good health. Input material: PBMCs. This rearrangement joins TRBV20-1 to TRBJ2-1, with D perhaps matching TRBD1 (6 bases). CDR3 protein: CSAREKETGWHEQFF. In nucleotides, the CDR3 is TGCAGTGCTAGAGAAAAAGAGACAGGTTGGCATGAGCAGTTCTTC.